The sequence of this T cell receptor beta chain was determined in a study of vaccination and CD4 T cells after COVID-19. Cultured CD4+ T cell DNA underwent sequencing with the Oncomine TCR Beta short-read assay. Each CDR3 protein gets one entry after TCRdb re-called the PCR reads with MiXCR. Among about 17,000 distinct CDR3 sequences listed, 55% were seen once. CDR1 is GTSNPN, CDR2 SVGIG, per germline (reference sequence). Trimming took off 3 bases at V and 3 bases at J, with 2 bases between the two ends. This CDR3 comprises 11 residues. Treatment here: approximately nine-day PBMC culture with coronavirus spike peptide pools or control peptides (ViraFEST assay). The sample holds a few counts of this clonotype. Its antigen remains unidentified.

Input material: CD4+ T cells from blood, cultured in vitro. The chain is built from TRBV30 and TRBJ1-4, with no clear D. This clonotype was sampled from a human donor who had recovered from COVID-19. The CDR3 DNA is TGTGCCTGGAGCGCTAATGAAAAACTGTTTTTT. Translation: CAWSANEKLFF.